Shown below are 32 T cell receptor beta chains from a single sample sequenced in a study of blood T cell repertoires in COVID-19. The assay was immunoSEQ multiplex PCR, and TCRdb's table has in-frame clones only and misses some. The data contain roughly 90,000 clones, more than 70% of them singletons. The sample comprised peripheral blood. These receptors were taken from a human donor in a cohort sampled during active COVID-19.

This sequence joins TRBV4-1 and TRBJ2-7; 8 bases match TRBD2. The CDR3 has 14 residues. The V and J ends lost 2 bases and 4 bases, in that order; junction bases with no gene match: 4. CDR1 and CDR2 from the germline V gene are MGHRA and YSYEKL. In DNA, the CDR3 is TGCGCCAGCAGCCAAAACAGCGGGAGTTACGAGCAGTACTTC. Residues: CASSQNSGSYEQYF.

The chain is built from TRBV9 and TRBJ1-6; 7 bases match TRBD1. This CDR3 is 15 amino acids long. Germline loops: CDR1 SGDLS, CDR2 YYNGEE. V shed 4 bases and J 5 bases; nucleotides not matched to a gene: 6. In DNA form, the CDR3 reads TGTGCCAGCAGCCTACGGGACAGCCATAATTCACCCCTCCACTTT. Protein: CASSLRDSHNSPLHF.

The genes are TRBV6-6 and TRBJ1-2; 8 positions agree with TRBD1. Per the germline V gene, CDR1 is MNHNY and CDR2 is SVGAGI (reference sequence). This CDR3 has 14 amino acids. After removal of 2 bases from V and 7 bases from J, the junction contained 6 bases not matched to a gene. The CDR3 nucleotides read TGTGCCAGCAGTTACGACAGGGGAGGAGGTGGCTACACCTTC. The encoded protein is CASSYDRGGGGYTF.

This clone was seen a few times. This CDR3 is CASTGTGWDYTF. CDR3 bases: TGTGCCAGCACCGGGACAGGGTGGGACTACACCTTC. The V call is TRBV7-8, the J call TRBJ1-2; 9 bases map to TRBD1. Germline V gene sequence: CDR1 SGHVS, CDR2 FQNEAQ. The CDR3 loop spans 12 amino acids. With V trimmed by 7 bases and J by 10 bases, 7 bases remained unmatched.

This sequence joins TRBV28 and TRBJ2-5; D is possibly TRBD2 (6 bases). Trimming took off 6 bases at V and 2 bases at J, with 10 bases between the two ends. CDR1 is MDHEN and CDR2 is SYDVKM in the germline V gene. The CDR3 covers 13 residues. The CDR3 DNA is TGTGCCAGCAGCTTAGCGGTACAAGAGACCCAGTACTTC. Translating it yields CASSLAVQETQYF.

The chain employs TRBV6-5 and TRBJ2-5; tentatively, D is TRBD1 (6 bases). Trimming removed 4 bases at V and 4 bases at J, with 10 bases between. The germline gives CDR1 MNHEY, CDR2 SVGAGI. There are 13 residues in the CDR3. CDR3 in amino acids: CASSLQGLETQYF. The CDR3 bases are TGTGCCAGCAGTTTACAGGGTTTAGAGACCCAGTACTTC.

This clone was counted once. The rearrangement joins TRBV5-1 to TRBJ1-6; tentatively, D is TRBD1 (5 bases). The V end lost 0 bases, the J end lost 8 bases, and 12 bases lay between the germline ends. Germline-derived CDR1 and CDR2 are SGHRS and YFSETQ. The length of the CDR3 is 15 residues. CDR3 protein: CASSLETAQDSPLHF. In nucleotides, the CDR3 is TGCGCCAGCAGCTTGGAGACAGCACAGGATTCACCCCTCCACTTT.

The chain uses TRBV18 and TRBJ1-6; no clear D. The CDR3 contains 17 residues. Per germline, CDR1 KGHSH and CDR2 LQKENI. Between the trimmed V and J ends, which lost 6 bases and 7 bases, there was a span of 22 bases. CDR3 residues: CASSPEAIGLRNSPLHF. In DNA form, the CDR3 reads TGTGCCAGCTCCCCCGAAGCCATCGGCTTGCGGAATTCACCCCTCCACTTT.

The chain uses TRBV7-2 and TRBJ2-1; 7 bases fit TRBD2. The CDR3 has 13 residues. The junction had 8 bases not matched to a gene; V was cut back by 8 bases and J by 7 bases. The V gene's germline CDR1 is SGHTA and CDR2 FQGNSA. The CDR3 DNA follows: TGTGCCAGCGAAGGCGGGAGACTGAATGAGCAGTTCTTC. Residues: CASEGGRLNEQFF.

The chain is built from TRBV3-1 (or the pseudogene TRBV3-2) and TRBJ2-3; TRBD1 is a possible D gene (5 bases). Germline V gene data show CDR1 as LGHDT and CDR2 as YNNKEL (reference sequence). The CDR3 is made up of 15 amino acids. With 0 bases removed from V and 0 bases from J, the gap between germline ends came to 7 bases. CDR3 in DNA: TGTGCCAGCAGCCAAGAGGGGCTTAGCACAGATACGCAGTATTTT. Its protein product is CASSQEGLSTDTQYF.

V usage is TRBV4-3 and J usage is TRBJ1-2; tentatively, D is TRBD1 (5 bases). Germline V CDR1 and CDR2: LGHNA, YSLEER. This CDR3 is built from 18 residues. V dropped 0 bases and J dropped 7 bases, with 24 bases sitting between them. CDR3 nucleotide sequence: TGCGCCAGCAGCCAAGATCCCCTCGCAGGGAGGGGCTTAAGTGGCTACACCTTC. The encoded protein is CASSQDPLAGRGLSGYTF.

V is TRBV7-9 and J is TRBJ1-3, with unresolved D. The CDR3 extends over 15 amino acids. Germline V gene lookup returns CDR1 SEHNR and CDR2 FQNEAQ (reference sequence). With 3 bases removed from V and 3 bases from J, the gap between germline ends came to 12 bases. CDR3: CASSFGRQFGNTIYF. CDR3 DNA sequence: TGTGCCAGCAGCTTTGGCAGACAATTTGGAAACACCATATATTTT.

CDR3 sequence (DNA): TGTGCCAGTATAGGGGGGGCCGGGTACAATGAGCAGTTCTTC. Translation gives CASIGGAGYNEQFF. The chain uses TRBV19 and TRBJ2-1, with D possibly TRBD2 on 7 matching bases. The CDR3 covers 14 residues. Per germline, CDR1 LNHDA and CDR2 SQIVND (reference sequence). Between the trimmed V and J ends, which lost 7 bases and 4 bases, there was a span of 14 bases.

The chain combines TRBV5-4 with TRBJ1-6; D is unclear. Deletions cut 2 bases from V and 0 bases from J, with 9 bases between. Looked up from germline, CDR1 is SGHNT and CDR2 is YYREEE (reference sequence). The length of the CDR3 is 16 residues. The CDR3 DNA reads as TGTGCCAGCAGCTTTGAGGGTATCTCCTATAATTCACCCCTCCACTTT. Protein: CASSFEGISYNSPLHF.

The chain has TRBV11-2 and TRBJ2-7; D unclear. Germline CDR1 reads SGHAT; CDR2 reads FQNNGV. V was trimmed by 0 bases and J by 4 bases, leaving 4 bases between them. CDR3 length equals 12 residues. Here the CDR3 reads CASSLDRYEQYF. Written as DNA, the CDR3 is TGTGCCAGCAGCTTAGACCGGTACGAGCAGTACTTC.

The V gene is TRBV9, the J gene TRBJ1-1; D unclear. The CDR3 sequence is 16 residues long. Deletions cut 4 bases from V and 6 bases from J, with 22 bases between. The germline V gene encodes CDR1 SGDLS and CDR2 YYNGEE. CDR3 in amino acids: CASSLLATPHGAEAFF. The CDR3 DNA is TGTGCCAGCAGCCTCCTAGCCACCCCCCACGGCGCTGAAGCTTTCTTT. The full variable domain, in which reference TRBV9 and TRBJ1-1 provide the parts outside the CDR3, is DSGVTQTPKHLITATGQRVTLRCSPRSGDLSVYWYQQSLDQGLQFLIQYYNGEERAKGNILERFSAQQFPDLHSELNLSSLELGDSALYFCASSLLATPHGAEAFFGQGTRLTVV.

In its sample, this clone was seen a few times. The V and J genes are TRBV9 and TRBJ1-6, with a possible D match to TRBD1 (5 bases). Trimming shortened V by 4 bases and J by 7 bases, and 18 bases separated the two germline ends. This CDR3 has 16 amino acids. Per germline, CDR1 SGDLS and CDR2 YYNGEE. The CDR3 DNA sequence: TGTGCCAGCAGCCCAAGGCCTGAAGGGGAAAATTCACCCCTCCACTTT. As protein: CASSPRPEGENSPLHF.

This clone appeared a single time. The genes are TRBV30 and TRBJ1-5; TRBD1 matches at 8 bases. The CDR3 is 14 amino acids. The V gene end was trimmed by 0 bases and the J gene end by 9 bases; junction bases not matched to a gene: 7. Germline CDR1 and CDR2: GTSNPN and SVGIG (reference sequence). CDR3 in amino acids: CAWSVAGGRRPQHF. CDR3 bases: TGTGCCTGGAGTGTAGCAGGGGGCCGGAGGCCCCAGCATTTT.

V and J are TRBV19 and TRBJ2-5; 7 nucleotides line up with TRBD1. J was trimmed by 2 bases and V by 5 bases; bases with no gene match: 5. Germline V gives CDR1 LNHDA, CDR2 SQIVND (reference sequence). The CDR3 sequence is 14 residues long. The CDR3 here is CASSLTGLQETQYF. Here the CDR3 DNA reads TGTGCCAGTAGTTTGACAGGGTTGCAAGAGACCCAGTACTTC.

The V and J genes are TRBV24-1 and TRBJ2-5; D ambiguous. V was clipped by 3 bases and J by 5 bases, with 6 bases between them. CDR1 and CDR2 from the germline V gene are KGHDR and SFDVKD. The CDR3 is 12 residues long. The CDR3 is CATSDPRETQYF. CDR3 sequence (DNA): TGTGCCACCAGTGATCCGCGGGAGACCCAGTACTTC.

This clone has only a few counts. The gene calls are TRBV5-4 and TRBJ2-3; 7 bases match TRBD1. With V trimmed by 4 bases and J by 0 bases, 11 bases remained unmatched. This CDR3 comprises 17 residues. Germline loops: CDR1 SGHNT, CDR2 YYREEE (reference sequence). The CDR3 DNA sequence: TGTGCCAGCAGCACTACCAGGGGACAGACTAGCACAGATACGCAGTATTTT. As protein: CASSTTRGQTSTDTQYF. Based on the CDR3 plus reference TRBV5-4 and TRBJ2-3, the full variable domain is ETGVTQSPTHLIKTRGQQVTLRCSSQSGHNTVSWYQQALGQGPQFIFQYYREEENGRGNFPPRFSGLQFPNYSSELNVNALELDDSALYLCASSTTRGQTSTDTQYFGPGTRLTVL.

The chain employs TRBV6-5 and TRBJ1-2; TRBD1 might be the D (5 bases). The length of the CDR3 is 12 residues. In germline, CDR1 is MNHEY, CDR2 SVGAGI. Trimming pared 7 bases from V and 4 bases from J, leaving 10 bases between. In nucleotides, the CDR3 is TGTGCCAGCATGTCGCAGGGCTATGGCTACACCTTC. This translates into CASMSQGYGYTF.

The CDR3 region is CASTPGQGREEVTGELFF. In DNA form, the CDR3 reads TGTGCCAGTACCCCCGGACAGGGGAGGGAGGAAGTCACCGGGGAGCTGTTTTTT. The genes are TRBV19 and TRBJ2-2, with 9 bases matching TRBD1. The V gene end was trimmed by 7 bases and the J gene end by 4 bases; junction bases not matched to a gene: 16. CDR1 is LNHDA and CDR2 is SQIVND in the germline V gene (reference sequence). The CDR3 spans 18 residues.

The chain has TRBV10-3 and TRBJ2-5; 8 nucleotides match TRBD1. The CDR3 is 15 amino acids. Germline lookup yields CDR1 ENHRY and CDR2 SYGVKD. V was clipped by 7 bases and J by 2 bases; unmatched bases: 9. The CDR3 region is CAINSGTGHQETQYF. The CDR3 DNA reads TGTGCCATCAACTCCGGGACAGGTCATCAAGAGACCCAGTACTTC.

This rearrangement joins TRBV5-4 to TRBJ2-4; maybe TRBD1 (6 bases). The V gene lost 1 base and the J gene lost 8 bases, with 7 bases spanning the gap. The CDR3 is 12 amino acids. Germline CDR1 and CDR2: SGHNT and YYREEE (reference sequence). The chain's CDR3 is CASSLNRDIQYF. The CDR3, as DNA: TGTGCCAGCAGCTTGAACAGGGACATTCAGTACTTC.

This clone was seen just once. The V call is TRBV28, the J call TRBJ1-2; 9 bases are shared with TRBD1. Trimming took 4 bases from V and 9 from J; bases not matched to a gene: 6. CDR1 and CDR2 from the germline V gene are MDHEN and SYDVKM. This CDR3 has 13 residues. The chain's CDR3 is CASSSGQGGSYTF. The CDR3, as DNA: TGTGCCAGCAGTTCGGGACAGGGTGGGAGCTACACCTTC.

This CDR3 is CASTPGLAVYNEQFF. The CDR3 DNA sequence: TGTGCCAGCACTCCGGGACTAGCGGTATACAATGAGCAGTTCTTC. The rearrangement joins TRBV28 to TRBJ2-1; 11 bases map to TRBD2. Germline assignment: CDR1 MDHEN and CDR2 SYDVKM. Unmatched junction bases numbered 6, after V lost 7 bases and J lost 4 bases. The CDR3 runs 15 residues.

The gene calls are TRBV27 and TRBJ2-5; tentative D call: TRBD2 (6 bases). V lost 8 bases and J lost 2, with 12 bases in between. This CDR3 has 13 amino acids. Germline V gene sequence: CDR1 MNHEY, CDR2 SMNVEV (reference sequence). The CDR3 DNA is TGTGCCAGCGCGGGGCGGGCTCAAGAGACCCAGTACTTC. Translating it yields CASAGRAQETQYF.

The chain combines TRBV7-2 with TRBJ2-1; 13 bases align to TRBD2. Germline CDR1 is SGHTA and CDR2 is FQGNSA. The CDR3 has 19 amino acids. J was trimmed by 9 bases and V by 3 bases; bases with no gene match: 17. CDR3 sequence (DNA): TGTGCCAGCAGCTTCCGACCGGGACAGGGACTAGCGGGGCTGGGTGAGCAGTTCTTC. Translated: CASSFRPGQGLAGLGEQFF.

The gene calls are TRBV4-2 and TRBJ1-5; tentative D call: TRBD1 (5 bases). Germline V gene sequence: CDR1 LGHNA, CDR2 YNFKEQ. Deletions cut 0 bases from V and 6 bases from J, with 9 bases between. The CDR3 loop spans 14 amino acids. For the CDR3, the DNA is TGTGCCAGCAGCCAAGATTGGGGCACTCAGCCCCAGCATTTT. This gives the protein CASSQDWGTQPQHF.

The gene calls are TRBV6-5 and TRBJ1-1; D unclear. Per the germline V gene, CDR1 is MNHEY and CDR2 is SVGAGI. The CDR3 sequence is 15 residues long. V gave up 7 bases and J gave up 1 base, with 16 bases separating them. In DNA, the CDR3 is TGTGCCAGCATCCTCAGAATAGGAGAGAACACTGAAGCTTTCTTT. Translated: CASILRIGENTEAFF.

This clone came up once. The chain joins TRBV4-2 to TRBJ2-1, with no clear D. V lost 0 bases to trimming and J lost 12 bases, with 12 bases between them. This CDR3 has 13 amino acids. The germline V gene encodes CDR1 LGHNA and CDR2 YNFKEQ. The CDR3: CASSQDPKEMQFF. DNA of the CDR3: TGTGCCAGCAGCCAAGATCCGAAGGAGATGCAGTTCTTC.